A single sample gave rise to the 10 T cell receptor beta chains below, sequenced in a study of siplizumab effects on memory and regulatory T cells. The assay was immunoSEQ multiplex PCR, and TCRdb's table has in-frame clones only and misses some. Of fewer than 120,000 clones listed, roughly 90% were seen once; the top ten hold 1% to 1.5%. Sequences were obtained from CD4+ T cells sorted from blood. The receptors derive from a human donor in good health.

V is TRBV5-6 and J is TRBJ1-3; D is unresolved. Germline CDR1 reads SGHDT; CDR2 reads YYEEEE. V gave up 2 bases and J gave up 4 bases, with 4 bases separating them. The CDR3 length is 12 residues. In DNA, the CDR3 is TGTGCCAGCAGCTTTGGGGGAAACACCATATATTTT. Translated, it gives CASSFGGNTIYF.

About this clone: This sample also contains other DNA sequences that code for the same CDR3. The chain employs TRBV6-6 and TRBJ2-3; TRBD2 aligns across 9 bases. V lost 0 bases to trimming and J lost 1 base; unmatched junction nucleotides: 2. The V gene's germline CDR1 is MNHNY and CDR2 SVGAGI (reference sequence). There are 16 residues in the CDR3. The CDR3, as DNA: TGTGCCAGCAGTTACTCGCAGCGGGGGGGCACAGATACGCAGTATTTT. This encodes CASSYSQRGGTDTQYF.

Here the CDR3 DNA reads TGCGCCAGCAACCCGGCAGACAGACCCGGGGAGCTGTTTTTT. Translated: CASNPADRPGELFF. The V and J genes are TRBV5-1 and TRBJ2-2, with a tentative D call TRBD1 (5 bases). In germline, CDR1 is SGHRS, CDR2 YFSETQ. V was shortened by 6 bases and J by 6 bases, with 15 bases between the two germline ends. The CDR3 runs to 14 residues.

This clone occurred once. The chain joins TRBV5-1 to TRBJ2-3, with D possibly being TRBD1 or TRBD2 (5 bases each). There are 14 residues in the CDR3. With 0 bases removed from V and 3 bases from J, the gap between germline ends came to 8 bases. The V gene's germline CDR1 is SGHRS and CDR2 YFSETQ. The CDR3 DNA reads TGCGCCAGCAGCTTGGTGGGGGAGACAGATACGCAGTATTTT. It is translated as CASSLVGETDTQYF.

The chain recombines TRBV6-5 with TRBJ1-2, with 7 bases that match TRBD1. The length of the CDR3 is 12 residues. The germline V gene has CDR1 MNHEY and CDR2 SVGAGI. Germline trimming cut 6 bases from V and 6 bases from J; bases unmatched to any gene: 4. Here the CDR3 reads CASSRQGDGYTF. In DNA, the CDR3 is TGTGCCAGCAGCCGACAGGGAGATGGCTACACCTTC.

The chain employs TRBV6-5 and TRBJ2-5, with TRBD2 matching 7 bases. Germline CDR1 is MNHEY and CDR2 is SVGAGI. With 6 bases clipped from V and 1 base from J, the junction kept 8 bases outside the gene matches. The CDR3 spans 15 residues. Here the CDR3 reads CASSTTIAGQETQYF. In nucleotides, the CDR3 is TGTGCCAGCAGCACCACCATAGCGGGCCAAGAGACCCAGTACTTC.

J is TRBJ1-5 and V is TRBV6-1; D ambiguous. Trimming cost V 4 bases and J 1 base, with 14 bases left between them. The germline V gene has CDR1 MNHNS and CDR2 SASEGT. The CDR3 consists of 16 residues. The DNA for the CDR3 is TGTGCCAGCAGTGCCCGACCTCCCCCAAGCAATCAGCCCCAGCATTTT. Residues: CASSARPPPSNQPQHF.

CDR3 sequence reads: CASSLVGWGTPNTGELFF. The CDR3 coding sequence is TGCGCCAGCAGCTTGGTAGGGTGGGGGACACCGAACACCGGGGAGCTGTTTTTT. V and J are TRBV5-1 and TRBJ2-2; maybe TRBD1 (6 bases). The CDR3 spans 18 residues. The V end was cut by 0 bases, the J end by 0 bases, with 15 bases between. Looked up from germline, CDR1 is SGHRS and CDR2 is YFSETQ.

The chain has TRBV25-1 and TRBJ2-7; TRBD1 might be the D (5 bases). V lost 9 bases to trimming and J lost 2 bases, with 29 bases between them. CDR1 is MGHDK and CDR2 is SYGVNS in the germline V gene. The CDR3 is made up of 18 amino acids. The DNA of the CDR3 is TGTGCCAGTAGTCGACTGGGCCAGGGTTGGCTACCTACCTACGAGCAGTACTTC. Encoded protein: CASSRLGQGWLPTYEQYF.

J is TRBJ1-2 and V is TRBV30, with 10 bases lining up with TRBD1. The CDR3 runs to 15 residues. The V segment lost 3 bases and the J segment 5 bases; nucleotides outside the gene matches: 9. Germline V gene lookup returns CDR1 GTSNPN and CDR2 SVGIG (reference sequence). CDR3 amino acids: CAWSLLPGQGYGYTF. Written as DNA, the CDR3 is TGTGCCTGGAGCTTACTACCGGGACAGGGGTATGGCTACACCTTC.